Listed below are T cell receptor beta chains from one sample, sequenced in a study of shared clonotypes between healthy human individuals. Sequenced by immunoSEQ multiplex PCR; TCRdb stores in-frame clones only, minus some. This sample yields some 2,000,000 clones, of which 85% to 95% are seen a single time; roughly 0.13% belongs to the top ten. Sequencing used naive CD4+ T cells sorted from blood. The receptors derive from a man in his late teens or twenties in good health. CDR3s include the opening cysteine and the closing phenylalanine or tryptophan.

J gene: TRBJ1-6
V gene: TRBV25-1
CDR3 protein: CASSEARPGLKDSPLHF

J gene: TRBJ1-6
V gene: TRBV6-6
CDR3 protein: CASIWGDSPLHF

J gene: TRBJ2-6
V gene: TRBV7-2
CDR3 protein: CASSFFYSGANVLTF

J gene: TRBJ1-4
V gene: TRBV27
CDR3 protein: CASTPQGRRSEKLFF

J gene: TRBJ1-1
V gene: TRBV10-3
CDR3 protein: CAISAKGTGVTTEAFF

J gene: TRBJ1-5
V gene: TRBV28
CDR3 protein: CASIRDINQPQHF

J gene: TRBJ2-5
V gene: TRBV29-1
CDR3 protein: CSVVGQGSPLRDQETQYF

J gene: TRBJ2-3
V gene: TRBV4-1
CDR3 protein: CASSQDGSSTDTQYF

J gene: TRBJ1-4
V gene: TRBV6-5
CDR3 protein: CASSWSGGEKLFF

J gene: TRBJ1-2
V gene: TRBV5-4
CDR3 protein: CASSPGQWGERNGYTF

J gene: TRBJ1-3
V gene: TRBV30
CDR3 protein: CAWSVTGTKGNTIYF

J gene: TRBJ1-6
V gene: TRBV28
CDR3 protein: CASSLTSYNSPLHF

J gene: TRBJ1-6
V gene: TRBV7-9
CDR3 protein: CASSLAGGQGSSPLHF

J gene: TRBJ2-7
V gene: TRBV5-4
CDR3 protein: CASSSTGIPYEQYF

J gene: TRBJ2-2
V gene: TRBV18
CDR3 protein: CASSTGQGMKGELFF

J gene: TRBJ2-7
V gene: TRBV5-1
CDR3 protein: CASSRTLFSYEQYF

J gene: TRBJ2-2
V gene: TRBV5-1
CDR3 protein: CASSPDGYRVGELFF

J gene: TRBJ1-5
V gene: TRBV4-1
CDR3 protein: CATSREIQYSNQPQHF

J gene: TRBJ1-6
V gene: TRBV18
CDR3 protein: CASSSDRAGNSPLHF

J gene: TRBJ1-2
V gene: TRBV18
CDR3 protein: CASSPGENYGYTF

J gene: TRBJ2-3
V gene: TRBV28
CDR3 protein: CASSYRGTSTDTQYF

J gene: TRBJ2-7
V gene: TRBV2
CDR3 protein: CASTPQAGSYEQYF

J gene: TRBJ1-5
V gene: TRBV20-1
CDR3 protein: CSAGADQPQHF

J gene: TRBJ2-7
V gene: TRBV9
CDR3 protein: CASSVDSAGHEQYF

J gene: TRBJ2-1
V gene: TRBV7-8
CDR3 protein: CASSLAWRGPGEQFF

J gene: TRBJ2-7
V gene: TRBV7-9
CDR3 protein: CASSSGTGITEQYF

J gene: TRBJ1-1
V gene: TRBV10-2
CDR3 protein: CASGLDRANTEAFF

J gene: TRBJ1-1
V gene: TRBV2
CDR3 protein: CASSGDRGRAFF

J gene: TRBJ1-2
V gene: TRBV4-1
CDR3 protein: CASSHAGTPWGDGYTF

J gene: TRBJ1-6
V gene: TRBV18
CDR3 protein: CASSPTPGQGLVPLHF

J gene: TRBJ2-1
V gene: TRBV29-1
CDR3 protein: CSARDTHEQFF

J gene: TRBJ2-7
V gene: TRBV5-1
CDR3 protein: CASSPATGPSYEQYF

J gene: TRBJ2-7
V gene: TRBV2
CDR3 protein: CASRISGAPGEQYF

J gene: TRBJ1-2
V gene: TRBV5-1
CDR3 protein: CASSFSEPYGYTF

J gene: TRBJ2-7
V gene: TRBV7-6
CDR3 protein: CASSRDRGHEEQYF

J gene: TRBJ2-7
V gene: TRBV29-1
CDR3 protein: CSVVGLTSGYEQYF

J gene: TRBJ1-3
V gene: TRBV10-3
CDR3 protein: CATRTGAGNTIYF

J gene: TRBJ2-2
V gene: TRBV7-2
CDR3 protein: CASSLVTGANTGELFF

J gene: TRBJ2-3
V gene: TRBV5-1
CDR3 protein: CASSLRPGTSGTDTQYF

J gene: TRBJ2-5
V gene: TRBV5-6
CDR3 protein: CASSLDRQETQYF

J gene: TRBJ2-7
V gene: TRBV23-1
CDR3 protein: CASSPWCEQYF

J gene: TRBJ2-6
V gene: TRBV30
CDR3 protein: CAWKRGQGQPGANVLTF

J gene: TRBJ1-2
V gene: TRBV29-1
CDR3 protein: CSVVGLYTDYGYTF

J gene: TRBJ2-1
V gene: TRBV7-9
CDR3 protein: CASSQGRENGNEQFF

J gene: TRBJ1-1
V gene: TRBV28
CDR3 protein: CASSPPGLPNTEAFF

J gene: TRBJ1-4
V gene: TRBV7-9
CDR3 protein: CASSSQGSGEKLFF

J gene: TRBJ1-1
V gene: TRBV10-3
CDR3 protein: CAISEPGDRGFPEAFF

J gene: TRBJ2-2
V gene: TRBV4-1
CDR3 protein: CASSQANGALNTGELFF

J gene: TRBJ2-7
V gene: TRBV5-1
CDR3 protein: CASSTTGTVAYEQYF

J gene: TRBJ2-3
V gene: TRBV5-1
CDR3 protein: CASSSQSDTQYF

J gene: TRBJ1-6
V gene: TRBV2
CDR3 protein: CASSDFGLMYNSPLHF

J gene: TRBJ1-1
V gene: TRBV29-1
CDR3 protein: CSVKQVVIAKAFF

J gene: TRBJ1-5
V gene: TRBV5-8
CDR3 protein: CASSRRPKAVGNQPQHF